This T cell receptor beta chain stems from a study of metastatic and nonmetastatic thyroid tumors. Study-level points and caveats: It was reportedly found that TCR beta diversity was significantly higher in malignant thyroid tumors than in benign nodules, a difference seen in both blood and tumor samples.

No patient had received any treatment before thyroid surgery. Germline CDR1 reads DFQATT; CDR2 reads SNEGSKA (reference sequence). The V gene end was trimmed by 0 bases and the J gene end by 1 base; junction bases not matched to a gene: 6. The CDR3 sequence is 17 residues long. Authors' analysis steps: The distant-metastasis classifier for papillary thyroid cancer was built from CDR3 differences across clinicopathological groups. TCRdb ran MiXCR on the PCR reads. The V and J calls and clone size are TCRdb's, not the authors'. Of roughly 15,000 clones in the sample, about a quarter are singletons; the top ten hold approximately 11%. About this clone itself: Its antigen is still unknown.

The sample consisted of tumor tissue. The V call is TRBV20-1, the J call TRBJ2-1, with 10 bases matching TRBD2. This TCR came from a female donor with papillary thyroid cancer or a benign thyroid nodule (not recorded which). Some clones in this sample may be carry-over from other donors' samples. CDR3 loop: CSARDASGSGSYNEQFF. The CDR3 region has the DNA TGCAGTGCTAGAGATGCTAGCGGGAGCGGTTCCTACAATGAGCAGTTCTTC.